This T cell receptor (beta chain) emerged from a study of shared clonotypes between healthy human individuals. Sequencing was performed with immunoSEQ multiplex PCR; in TCRdb, only in-frame clones are kept and a portion is missing. The sample holds hundreds of thousands of clones, 95% to 98% seen once. Germline V gene sequence: CDR1 LNHDA, CDR2 SQIVND (reference sequence). The CDR3 covers 14 residues. V shed 3 bases and J shed 1 base, with 6 bases lying between them. What was sequenced was naive CD4+ T cells sorted from blood. The subset here: CD45RA+ positively selected. The chain has TRBV19 and TRBJ2-2, with no clear D. This receptor was obtained from a woman in her 30s in good health. CDR3 nucleotide sequence: TGTGCCAGTAGTATCCCCGGGAACACCGGGGAGCTGTTTTTT. Amino acid sequence: CASSIPGNTGELFF. Combining the CDR3 with reference TRBV19 and TRBJ2-2 gives the whole variable domain DGGITQSPKYLFRKEGQNVTLSCEQNLNHDAMYWYRQDPGQGLRLIYYSQIVNDFQKGDIAEGYSVSREKKESFPLTVTSAQKNPTAFYLCASSIPGNTGELFFGEGSRLTVL.